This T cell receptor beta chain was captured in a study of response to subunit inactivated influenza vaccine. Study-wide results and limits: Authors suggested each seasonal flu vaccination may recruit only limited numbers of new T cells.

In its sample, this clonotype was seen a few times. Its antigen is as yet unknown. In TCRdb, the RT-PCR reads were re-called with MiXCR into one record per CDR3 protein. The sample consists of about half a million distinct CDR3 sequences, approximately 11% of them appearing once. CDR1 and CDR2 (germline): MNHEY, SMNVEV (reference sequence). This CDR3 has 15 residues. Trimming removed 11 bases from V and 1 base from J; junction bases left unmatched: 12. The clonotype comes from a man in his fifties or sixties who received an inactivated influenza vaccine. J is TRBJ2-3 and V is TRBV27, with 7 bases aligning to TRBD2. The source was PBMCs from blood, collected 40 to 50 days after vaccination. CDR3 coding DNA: TGTGCCGCGGGAGAGCTGAGCGGGGGCACAGATACGCAGTATTTT. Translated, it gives CAAGELSGGTDTQYF.